The source of this TCR beta chain is a study of Ad26.COV2.S vaccination and SARS-CoV-2 variants. Turning to the study itself: Vaccine-arm donor from the placebo-controlled COV1001 Ad26.COV2.S trial. Dosing was one shot or two shots 56 days apart.

In regard to this clone: Antigen specificity is unknown.

Study conclusions and caveats: A substantial breadth of spike-specific CD8+ and CD4+ T cell responses after vaccination has been reported.

Some clones are missing from TCRdb's copy, which holds only in-frame ones; the method was immunoSEQ multiplex PCR. The sample has about 330,000 clones, under 90% seen once. Sample treatment: approximately 18 received Ad26.COV2.S at low or high dose, single or two shots; 5 received placebo; per-sample allocation not given. After the first vaccine or placebo injection, samples were drawn on day 63. In germline, CDR1 is LNHDA, CDR2 SQIVND (reference sequence). V was shortened by 3 bases and J by 13 bases, with 21 bases between the two germline ends. The CDR3 has 15 amino acids. The sequence was obtained from a person aged 18-65 years who received the Ad26.COV2.S COVID-19 vaccine or a placebo. Here the sequenced sample was peripheral blood, taken in a trial of Ad26.COV2.S vaccine versus placebo. The chain is built from TRBV19 and TRBJ2-2; D gene uncertain. CDR3 sequence: CASSIGYPSRNGLFF. CDR3 DNA: TGTGCCAGTAGTATCGGTTATCCCTCGAGGAACGGGCTGTTTTTT.